A few counts support the clone carrying this T cell receptor (beta chain). The target antigen is unknown. These data are taken from a study of cytomegalovirus exposure and HLA in healthy donors. Findings and limits, study-wide: Across HLA loci, a later analysis found differing TCR association rates, with DRB1 most and HLA-C fewest.

The germline CDR1 and CDR2 sequences are MNHNS and SASEGT. V was trimmed by 3 bases and J by 3 bases, leaving 8 bases between them. The CDR3 has 13 residues. Use of 60 Vbeta and 13 Jbeta primers characterized the PCR. Assay used: immunoSEQ multiplex PCR; TCRdb lists only in-frame clones, some missing. This sample has under 250,000 clones, with approximately 79% found just once. The TCR originated in a male donor in good health and CMV-seronegative. Sequenced input: PBMCs. The chain employs TRBV6-1 and TRBJ1-2; no reliable D call. CDR3 protein: CASSDGKDYGYTF. For the CDR3, the DNA is TGTGCCAGCAGTGACGGGAAGGACTATGGCTACACCTTC.